The 30 T cell receptor beta chains below were found in one sample sequenced in a study of blood T cells in healthy people across ages. Then a second PCR, running roughly 7 to 11 cycles, was carried out with a sample-barcoded 5' primer and a J-beta primer mix. In TCRdb, the 5' RACE reads were re-called with MiXCR into one record per CDR3 protein. Of around 1,700,000 distinct CDR3 sequences in the sample, 28% were seen once. The sequencing sample was made of blood. The receptors were sampled from a woman younger than 45 in good health.

In this sample, this clonotype turned up a few times. V and J are TRBV6-6 and TRBJ1-1; no clear D. CDR1 is MNHNY, CDR2 SVGAGI, per germline (reference sequence). Trimming removed 6 bases at V and 2 bases at J, with 7 bases between. The CDR3 has 12 amino acids. The CDR3 coding sequence is TGTGCCAGCAGAACGGATAACACTGAAGCTTTCTTT. It codes for CASRTDNTEAFF.

This clonotype was picked up a small number of times. V usage is TRBV5-1 and J usage is TRBJ2-1; D is possibly TRBD1 or TRBD2 (5 bases each). Germline V gene sequence: CDR1 SGHRS, CDR2 YFSETQ. V lost 0 bases and J 6 bases, leaving 19 bases between the germline ends. This CDR3 region has 17 residues. CDR3 DNA sequence: TGCGCCAGCAGCTTGGCCTCCGGGACGCTAATGTCCAATGAGCAGTTCTTC. This codes for CASSLASGTLMSNEQFF.

Remarks on this clonotype: A read error may explain this, as a much larger clone is one base away. The chain carries TRBV4-1 and TRBJ2-7, with 9 bases lining up with TRBD1. Germline V gene sequence: CDR1 MGHRA, CDR2 YSYEKL. V shed 0 bases, J shed 12 bases, and the junction held 12 bases outside the gene matches. The CDR3 has 15 amino acids. Here the CDR3 DNA reads TGCGCCAGCAGCCAAGAGGAGGACAGGGGTGAGACCCGGTACTTC. Its translation is CASSQEEDRGETRYF.

There are a few counts of this clonotype. The chain employs TRBV20-1 and TRBJ1-5; D is perhaps TRBD1 (5 bases). Trimming took 0 bases from V and 2 from J, leaving 20 bases between them. Per the germline V gene, CDR1 is DFQATT and CDR2 is SNEGSKA (reference sequence). CDR3 length equals 18 residues. The CDR3 reads CSARDPMGGYKGNQPQHF. DNA for the CDR3: TGCAGTGCTAGAGATCCCATGGGGGGATATAAGGGCAATCAGCCCCAGCATTTT.

This clonotype has ten or more counts. The CDR3 here is CASSSPSSGPTDTQYF. CDR3 bases: TGTGCCAGCAGCTCCCCGTCTAGCGGCCCCACAGATACGCAGTATTTT. The chain employs TRBV7-2 and TRBJ2-3; 7 positions match TRBD2. This CDR3 has 16 residues. With V trimmed by 4 bases and J by 2 bases, 9 bases remained unmatched. Germline-derived CDR1 and CDR2 are SGHTA and FQGNSA.

Of note for this clonotype: This may stem from a read error, because a much larger clone lies one nucleotide away. This chain joins TRBV9 and TRBJ2-7; a possible D gene is TRBD2 (6 bases). Germline V gene sequence: CDR1 SGDLS, CDR2 YYNGEE. Trimming removed 3 bases from V and 1 base from J, with 11 bases in between. The CDR3 consists of 14 residues. CDR3 amino acids: CASSGGTVSYEQYF. CDR3 DNA sequence: TGTGCCAGCAGCGGCGGGACGGTTTCCTACGAGCAGTACTTC.

The chain has TRBV5-6 and TRBJ1-2, with 8 positions matching TRBD1. There are 15 residues in the CDR3. Trimming at V came to 5 bases and at J to 7 bases, leaving 13 bases not matched to a gene. Germline V gene lookup returns CDR1 SGHDT and CDR2 YYEEEE. CDR3: CASRSSGGSRFGYTF. CDR3 in DNA: TGTGCCAGCAGGTCCTCAGGGGGCTCGCGTTTTGGCTACACCTTC.

The chain joins TRBV29-1 to TRBJ1-4; perhaps TRBD1 as D (5 bases). The ends were cut back, 4 bases at V and 8 bases at J, with 14 bases in the middle. Looked up from germline, CDR1 is SQVTM and CDR2 is ANQGSEA. The CDR3 spans 13 residues. The CDR3 DNA is TGCAGCGTTGGAAGGGGTTCAGGAGAAAAACTGTTTTTT. Translating it yields CSVGRGSGEKLFF. Full variable domain (remainder filled in from reference TRBV29-1 and TRBJ1-4): SAVISQKPSRDICQRGTSLTIQCQVDSQVTMMFWYRQQPGQSLTLIATANQGSEATYESGFVIDKFPISRPNLTFSTLTVSNMSPEDSSIYLCSVGRGSGEKLFFGSGTQLSVL.

The genes are TRBV28 and TRBJ2-4; D gene uncertain. Germline CDR1 is MDHEN and CDR2 is SYDVKM. V lost 3 bases, J lost 13 bases, and 10 bases lay in between. The length of the CDR3 is 11 residues. This CDR3 is CASSFSVGQYF. The DNA for the CDR3 is TGTGCCAGCAGTTTTTCGGTTGGGCAGTACTTC.

This clonotype occurred many times. The chain employs TRBV5-1 and TRBJ2-5; D ambiguous. Germline V gene sequence: CDR1 SGHRS, CDR2 YFSETQ. This CDR3 spans 17 amino acids. Trimming took 4 bases from V and 0 from J, leaving 19 bases between them. CDR3 DNA: TGCGCCAGCAGCCCTTACTACCGTCCCCTAAACCAAGAGACCCAGTACTTC. Translation gives CASSPYYRPLNQETQYF. Based on the CDR3 plus reference TRBV5-1 and TRBJ2-5, the full variable domain is KAGVTQTPRYLIKTRGQQVTLSCSPISGHRSVSWYQQTPGQGLQFLFEYFSETQRNKGNFPGRFSGRQFSNSRSEMNVSTLELGDSALYLCASSPYYRPLNQETQYFGPGTRLLVL.

This chain joins TRBV7-9 and TRBJ1-5, with D unresolved. Germline CDR1 and CDR2: SEHNR and FQNEAQ (reference sequence). V shed 5 bases and J shed 5 bases, with 10 bases lying between them. CDR3 length equals 13 residues. The CDR3 is CASSPVGDQPQHF. The CDR3, as DNA: TGTGCCAGCAGCCCCGTGGGAGATCAGCCCCAGCATTTT. The full variable domain, with the rest looked up from reference TRBV7-9 and TRBJ1-5, is DTGVSQNPRHKITKRGQNVTFRCDPISEHNRLYWYRQTLGQGPEFLTYFQNEAQLEKSRLLSDRFSAERPKGSFSTLEIQRTEQGDSAMYLCASSPVGDQPQHFGDGTRLSIL.

A few counts support this clonotype. V is TRBV6-1 and J is TRBJ1-5; no clear D. In germline, CDR1 is MNHNS, CDR2 SASEGT. This CDR3 is 14 amino acids long. The germline V and J ends were trimmed by 1 base and 7 bases, with 11 bases remaining between them. CDR3 residues: CASSEEMEGQPQHF. CDR3 nucleotides: TGTGCCAGCAGTGAAGAAATGGAAGGGCAGCCCCAGCATTTT.

CDR3 sequence reads: CSARDSLPGANVLTF. CDR3 DNA: TGCAGTGCTAGAGATTCCCTCCCCGGGGCCAACGTCCTGACTTTC. The chain recombines TRBV20-1 with TRBJ2-6; D remains unclear. Germline V gene sequence: CDR1 DFQATT, CDR2 SNEGSKA (reference sequence). V gave up 0 bases and J gave up 4 bases, with 10 bases separating them. The CDR3 extends over 15 amino acids.

The chain combines TRBV5-5 with TRBJ2-3; the D is unclear. The germline CDR1 and CDR2 sequences are SGHKS and YYEKEE (reference sequence). Trimming shortened V by 0 bases and J by 1 base, and 12 bases separated the two germline ends. The CDR3 has 16 amino acids. CDR3 sequence (DNA): TGTGCCAGCAGCTTGGGTCACATCCTTGGCACAGATACGCAGTATTTT. Amino acids: CASSLGHILGTDTQYF.

On this clonotype: The junction and the germline gene differ at one end; a read error may be behind it. The chain combines TRBV3-1 with TRBJ1-2, with D possibly matching TRBD1 (6 bases). The CDR3 runs to 14 residues. The germline CDR1 and CDR2 sequences are LGHDT and YNNKEL (reference sequence). The CDR3 coding sequence is TGTACCAGCAGCCCCTACAGGGACGTAGGTGGCTACACCTTC. Translated, it gives CTSSPYRDVGGYTF. Using reference TRBV3-1 and TRBJ1-2 for the parts outside the CDR3, the full variable domain is DTAVSQTPKYLVTQMGNDKSIKCEQNLGHDTMYWYKQDSKKFLKIMFSYNNKELIINETVPNRFSPKSPDKAHLNLHINSLELGDSAVYFCTSSPYRDVGGYTFGSGTRLTVV.

This clonotype has a handful of counts. The rearrangement uses TRBV27 and TRBJ1-1, with D unresolved. Trimming pared 2 bases from V and 1 base from J, leaving 11 bases between. The CDR3 sequence is 15 residues long. Germline CDR1 is MNHEY and CDR2 is SMNVEV (reference sequence). The CDR3 nucleotides are TGTGCCAGCAGTTTAGGCGCCTCGTCGAACACTGAAGCTTTCTTT. Its translation: CASSLGASSNTEAFF.

V usage is TRBV25-1 and J usage is TRBJ2-7; 10 positions match TRBD1. The V and J ends lost 2 bases and 5 bases, in that order; junction bases with no gene match: 9. The V gene's germline CDR1 is MGHDK and CDR2 SYGVNS. This CDR3 is 16 amino acids long. CDR3 in amino acids: CASSEPAGTGDHEQYF. The DNA for the CDR3 is TGTGCCAGCAGTGAACCGGCCGGGACAGGGGATCACGAGCAGTACTTC.

V gene TRBV5-1 combines with J gene TRBJ1-1, with 8 bases matching TRBD1. Trimming removed 3 bases from V and 1 base from J; junction bases left unmatched: 5. Germline CDR1 and CDR2: SGHRS and YFSETQ. The CDR3 loop spans 15 amino acids. The CDR3 coding sequence is TGCGCCAGCAGCTCCGACAGGGGACAGAACACTGAAGCTTTCTTT. Translated: CASSSDRGQNTEAFF.

This chain links TRBV28 with TRBJ1-2; D might be TRBD1 (5 bases). The length of the CDR3 is 14 residues. Germline lookup yields CDR1 MDHEN and CDR2 SYDVKM. The V end was cut by 7 bases, the J end by 4 bases, with 16 bases between. The CDR3 region has the DNA TGTGCCAGCACCTCTAGGGGACTGGGCTATGGCTACACCTTC. Encoded protein: CASTSRGLGYGYTF.

This clonotype was counted a few times. This clone may be a read error of a much larger clone one base away. The chain has TRBV15 and TRBJ2-5; D gene ambiguous. With 1 base removed from V and 1 base from J, the gap between germline ends came to 13 bases. The CDR3 runs to 16 residues. From germline, CDR1 is LNHNV and CDR2 YYDKDF (reference sequence). This CDR3 reads CATSRGDGIPQETQYF. DNA of the CDR3: TGTGCCACCAGCAGAGGAGACGGCATCCCCCAAGAGACCCAGTACTTC. Together with reference TRBV15 and TRBJ2-5, the CDR3 gives the full variable domain: DAMVIQNPRYQVTQFGKPVTLSCSQTLNHNVMYWYQQKSSQAPKLLFHYYDKDFNNEADTPDNFQSRRPNTSFCFLDIRSPGLGDTAMYLCATSRGDGIPQETQYFGPGTRLLVL.

A remark on this clonotype: Being one base from a much bigger clone, this may be a read error. The chain links TRBV11-2 to TRBJ2-5; D unresolved. The CDR3 runs 15 residues. CDR1 is SGHAT and CDR2 is FQNNGV in the germline V gene. The CDR3 sequence is CAGSLVGLGAETQYF. In nucleotides, the CDR3 is TGTGCCGGCAGCTTAGTCGGGCTAGGCGCGGAGACCCAGTACTTC.

The V and J genes are TRBV3-1 and TRBJ2-6; 11 nucleotides match TRBD2. Germline CDR1 is LGHDT and CDR2 is YNNKEL (reference sequence). V shed 0 bases, J shed 0 bases, and the junction held 7 bases outside the gene matches. This CDR3 region has 20 residues. The chain's CDR3 is CASSQDWGLAVRSGANVLTF. CDR3 DNA sequence: TGTGCCAGCAGCCAAGATTGGGGACTAGCGGTCCGCTCTGGGGCCAACGTCCTGACTTTC. Full variable domain (missing parts from reference TRBV3-1 and TRBJ2-6): DTAVSQTPKYLVTQMGNDKSIKCEQNLGHDTMYWYKQDSKKFLKIMFSYNNKELIINETVPNRFSPKSPDKAHLNLHINSLELGDSAVYFCASSQDWGLAVRSGANVLTFGAGSRLTVL.

CDR3 loop: CSAHDGDSNQPQHF. In DNA, the CDR3 is TGCAGTGCCCACGATGGGGATAGCAATCAGCCCCAGCATTTT. The V gene is TRBV20-1, the J gene TRBJ1-5; no definite D call. Germline V gene sequence: CDR1 DFQATT, CDR2 SNEGSKA (reference sequence). The CDR3 consists of 14 residues. Trimming left V 6 bases short and J 0 bases short, with 12 bases between.

This clonotype was recorded many times. The rearrangement uses TRBV12-5 and TRBJ2-7; 7 bases are shared with TRBD1. With 1 base clipped from V and 0 bases from J, the junction kept 6 bases outside the gene matches. Germline CDR1 is LGHNT and CDR2 is FRNRAP. The CDR3 runs to 16 residues. The CDR3 sequence: CASGLALGQFSYEQYF. In nucleotides, the CDR3 is TGTGCTAGTGGTTTGGCCCTGGGACAGTTCTCCTACGAGCAGTACTTC.

This clonotype was counted a few times. The V call is TRBV10-3, the J call TRBJ1-1; TRBD1 matches 11 bases. V gave up 6 bases and J gave up 0 bases; unmatched junction bases: 3. The germline CDR1 and CDR2 sequences are ENHRY and SYGVKD. CDR3 length equals 15 residues. Written as DNA, the CDR3 is TGTGCCATCAGCCCGGACAGGGGGCTGAACACTGAAGCTTTCTTT. Its protein product is CAISPDRGLNTEAFF.

The chain links TRBV28 to TRBJ1-1, with D tentatively TRBD1 (5 bases). Germline-derived CDR1 and CDR2 are MDHEN and SYDVKM. Trimming shortened V by 3 bases and J by 4 bases, and 12 bases separated the two germline ends. The CDR3 consists of 14 residues. The chain's CDR3 is CASSFRGWTTEAFF. The DNA for the CDR3 is TGTGCCAGCAGTTTCCGGGGGTGGACCACTGAAGCTTTCTTT. The whole variable domain, filled in from reference TRBV28 and TRBJ1-1, reads DVKVTQSSRYLVKRTGEKVFLECVQDMDHENMFWYRQDPGLGLRLIYFSYDVKMKEKGDIPEGYSVSREKKERFSLILESASTNQTSMYLCASSFRGWTTEAFFGQGTRLTVV.

In this sample, this clonotype turned up many times. J is TRBJ2-6 and V is TRBV18; TRBD1 might be the D (6 bases). This CDR3 has 16 residues. V gave up 5 bases and J gave up 0 bases, with 11 bases separating them. The germline V gene has CDR1 KGHSH and CDR2 LQKENI. The CDR3 region has the DNA TGTGCCAGCTCAGCGACAGGAAGCTCTGGGGCCAACGTCCTGACTTTC. This sequence encodes CASSATGSSGANVLTF. The complete variable domain, with remaining parts taken from reference TRBV18 and TRBJ2-6, reads NAGVMQNPRHLVRRRGQEARLRCSPMKGHSHVYWYRQLPEEGLKFMVYLQKENIIDESGMPKERFSAEFPKEGPSILRIQQVVRGDSAAYFCASSATGSSGANVLTFGAGSRLTVL.

The chain combines TRBV27 with TRBJ2-5; D possibly uses TRBD1 or TRBD2 (7 bases each). Germline assignment: CDR1 MNHEY and CDR2 SMNVEV (reference sequence). This CDR3 has 13 residues. V was cut by 5 bases and J by 4 bases, with 11 bases left in between. The chain's CDR3 is CASSDREGETQYF. CDR3 in DNA: TGTGCCAGCAGTGACAGGGAGGGAGAGACCCAGTACTTC.

The chain recombines TRBV28 with TRBJ2-5, with 8 bases lining up with TRBD2. Germline V gene lookup returns CDR1 MDHEN and CDR2 SYDVKM. The length of the CDR3 is 14 residues. With V trimmed by 6 bases and J by 1 base, 4 bases remained unmatched. CDR3 in DNA: TGTGCCAGCAGCACCCGGGGGGGCCAAGAGACCCAGTACTTC. Encoded protein: CASSTRGGQETQYF.

The chain recombines TRBV20-1 with TRBJ2-1; 7 nucleotides align to TRBD2. The CDR3 spans 15 residues. Germline V gene sequence: CDR1 DFQATT, CDR2 SNEGSKA (reference sequence). V dropped 1 base and J dropped 7; count of bases not matched to a gene: 10. Here the CDR3 reads CSARVGGRGLNEQFF. CDR3 in DNA: TGCAGTGCTAGAGTCGGTGGGAGGGGCCTTAATGAGCAGTTCTTC.